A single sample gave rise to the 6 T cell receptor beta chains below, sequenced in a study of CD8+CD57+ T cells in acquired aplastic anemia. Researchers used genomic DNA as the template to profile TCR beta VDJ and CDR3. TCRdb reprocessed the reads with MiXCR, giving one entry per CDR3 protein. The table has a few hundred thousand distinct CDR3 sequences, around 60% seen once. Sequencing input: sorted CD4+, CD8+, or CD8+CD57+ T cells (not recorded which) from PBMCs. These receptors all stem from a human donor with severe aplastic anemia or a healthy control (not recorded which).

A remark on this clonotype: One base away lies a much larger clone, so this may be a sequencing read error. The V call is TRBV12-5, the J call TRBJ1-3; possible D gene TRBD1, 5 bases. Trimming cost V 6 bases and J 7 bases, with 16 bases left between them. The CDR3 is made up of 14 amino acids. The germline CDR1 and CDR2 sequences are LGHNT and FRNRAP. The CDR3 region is CASGGRGVGNTIYF. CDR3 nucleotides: TGTGCTAGTGGGGGGCGGGGGGTAGGGAACACCATATATTTT.

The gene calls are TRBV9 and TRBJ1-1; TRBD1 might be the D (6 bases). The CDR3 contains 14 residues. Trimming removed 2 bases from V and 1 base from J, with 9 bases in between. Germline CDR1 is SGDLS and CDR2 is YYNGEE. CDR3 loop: CASSVVQGNTEAFF. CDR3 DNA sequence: TGTGCCAGCAGCGTCGTACAGGGGAACACTGAAGCTTTCTTT. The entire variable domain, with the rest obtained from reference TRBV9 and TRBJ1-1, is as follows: DSGVTQTPKHLITATGQRVTLRCSPRSGDLSVYWYQQSLDQGLQFLIQYYNGEERAKGNILERFSAQQFPDLHSELNLSSLELGDSALYFCASSVVQGNTEAFFGQGTRLTVV.

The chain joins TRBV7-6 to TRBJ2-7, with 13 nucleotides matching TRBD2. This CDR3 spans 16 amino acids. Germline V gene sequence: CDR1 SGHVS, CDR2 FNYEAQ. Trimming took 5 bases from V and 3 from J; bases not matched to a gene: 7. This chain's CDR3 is CASSPRTSGSLYEQYF. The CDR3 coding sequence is TGTGCCAGCAGCCCGAGGACTAGCGGGAGTCTCTACGAGCAGTACTTC.

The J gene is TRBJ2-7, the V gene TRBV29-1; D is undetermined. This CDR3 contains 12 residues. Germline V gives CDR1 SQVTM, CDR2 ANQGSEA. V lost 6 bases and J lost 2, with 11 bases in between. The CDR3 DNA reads TGCAGCGTCAACTTGGGTACCTACGAGCAGTACTTC. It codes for CSVNLGTYEQYF.

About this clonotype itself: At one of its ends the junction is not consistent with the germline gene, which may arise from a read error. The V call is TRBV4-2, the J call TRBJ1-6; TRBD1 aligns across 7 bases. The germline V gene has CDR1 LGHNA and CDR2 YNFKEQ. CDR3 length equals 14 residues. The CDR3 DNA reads TGTGCCTGCAGCGATGACAGGGAAAATTCACCCCTCCACTTT. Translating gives CACSDDRENSPLHF.

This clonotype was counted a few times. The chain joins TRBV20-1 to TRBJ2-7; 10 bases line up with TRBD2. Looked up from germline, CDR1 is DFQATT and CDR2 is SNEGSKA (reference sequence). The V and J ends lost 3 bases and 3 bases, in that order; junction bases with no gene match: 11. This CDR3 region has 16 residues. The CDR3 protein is CSARGGVAGGLYEQYF. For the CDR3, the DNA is TGCAGTGCTAGGGGAGGGGTAGCGGGGGGCCTCTACGAGCAGTACTTC.